These 25 T cell receptor beta chains originate from one sample sequenced in a study of blood T cell repertoires in COVID-19. TCRdb's copy holds only in-frame clones and misses some; the assay was immunoSEQ multiplex PCR. The sample carries approximately 430,000 clones, approximately 90% recorded once. The specimen was peripheral blood. The receptors originated from a woman in her twenties or thirties with active or convalescent COVID-19.

This sequence joins TRBV10-1 and TRBJ2-7, with D possibly being TRBD1 (6 bases). CDR3 size: 14 residues. The germline V and J ends were trimmed by 2 bases and 2 bases, with 10 bases remaining between them. Germline CDR1 is WNHNN and CDR2 is SYGVQD (reference sequence). CDR3 residues: CASSEGGRTYEQYF. The DNA of the CDR3 is TGCGCCAGCAGTGAGGGGGGCCGCACCTACGAGCAGTACTTC.

The chain combines TRBV11-1 with TRBJ2-1, with unresolved D. Trimming shortened V by 0 bases and J by 10 bases, and 16 bases separated the two germline ends. This CDR3 region has 15 residues. Per the germline V gene, CDR1 is SGHAT and CDR2 is FQDESV (reference sequence). CDR3 sequence (DNA): TGTGCCAGCAGCTTAGCGCCCCTAGAAGTTGGGGAGCAGTTCTTC. It codes for CASSLAPLEVGEQFF.

The CDR3 DNA reads TGTGCCAGCACCGTAGAGGCCGAGGCTGAGCAGTTCTTC. It translates to CASTVEAEAEQFF. V usage is TRBV2 and J usage is TRBJ2-1; D is ambiguous. Trimming removed 7 bases at V and 9 bases at J, with 16 bases between. The CDR3 covers 13 residues. CDR1 and CDR2 from the germline V gene are SNHLY and FYNNEI.

The chain links TRBV10-2 to TRBJ2-5; possible D gene TRBD1, 5 bases. Trimming removed 4 bases from V and 3 bases from J, with 6 bases in between. This CDR3 is 12 amino acids long. In germline, CDR1 is WSHSY, CDR2 SAAADI. The CDR3 reads CASSGQKETQYF. Here the CDR3 DNA reads TGCGCCAGCAGTGGACAGAAAGAGACCCAGTACTTC.

The chain is built from TRBV29-1 and TRBJ2-1; D may be TRBD2 (5 bases). V lost 1 base, J lost 12 bases, and 10 bases lay in between. Germline-derived CDR1 and CDR2 are SQVTM and ANQGSEA. This CDR3 spans 11 amino acids. The CDR3 nucleotides read TGCAGCGTTGAAGGTGGACTTGGGCAGTTCTTC. It codes for CSVEGGLGQFF.

The chain employs TRBV28 and TRBJ1-3; 9 bases map to TRBD1. Per germline, CDR1 MDHEN and CDR2 SYDVKM. V lost 4 bases to trimming and J lost 7 bases; unmatched junction nucleotides: 8. CDR3 size: 15 residues. The CDR3 protein is CASSSGGTGSNTIYF. In nucleotides, the CDR3 is TGTGCCAGCAGTTCCGGGGGGACAGGGTCGAACACCATATATTTT.

V usage is TRBV18 and J usage is TRBJ1-5; possible D gene TRBD1, 5 bases. The CDR3 has 15 residues. Germline CDR1 and CDR2: KGHSH and LQKENI. The V and J ends lost 0 bases and 3 bases respectively, with 9 bases between them. CDR3 DNA sequence: TGTGCCAGCTCACCACCCCAGGGTCCCAATCAGCCCCAGCATTTT. Translation gives CASSPPQGPNQPQHF.

The chain couples TRBV15 to TRBJ2-3; D perhaps matches TRBD2 (6 bases). Germline CDR1 reads LNHNV; CDR2 reads YYDKDF (reference sequence). Trimming took off 4 bases at V and 0 bases at J, with 17 bases between the two ends. CDR3 length: 17 residues. The CDR3 DNA is TGTGCCACCAGCACCGGCGGAGGGCCGTCTAGCACAGATACGCAGTATTTT. Its translation: CATSTGGGPSSTDTQYF.

The chain recombines TRBV6-5 with TRBJ1-2, with 11 bases lining up with TRBD1. This CDR3 comprises 15 residues. The germline V gene has CDR1 MNHEY and CDR2 SVGAGI. With 6 bases clipped from V and 4 bases from J, the junction kept 7 bases outside the gene matches. CDR3 amino acids: CASSHPGQGVYGYTF. In DNA, the CDR3 is TGTGCCAGCAGCCATCCGGGACAGGGGGTCTATGGCTACACCTTC.

Concerning this clone: The same CDR3 can be traced to other DNA sequences in this sample. The chain links TRBV18 to TRBJ1-6, with 7 bases aligning to TRBD1. Germline assignment: CDR1 KGHSH and CDR2 LQKENI. With V trimmed by 2 bases and J by 5 bases, 3 bases remained unmatched. This CDR3 comprises 15 residues. This CDR3 reads CASSPGQGDNSPLHF. The CDR3 DNA is TGTGCCAGCTCACCAGGGCAGGGGGATAATTCACCCCTCCACTTT.

J is TRBJ1-1 and V is TRBV25-1; D remains ambiguous. The CDR3 sequence is 13 residues long. With 4 bases removed from V and 8 bases from J, the gap between germline ends came to 14 bases. The germline V gene has CDR1 MGHDK and CDR2 SYGVNS. CDR3 sequence (DNA): TGTGCCAGCAGTGCTTTGGAAAGTAGCGAAGCTTTCTTT. Protein: CASSALESSEAFF. Looking up the rest from reference TRBV25-1 and TRBJ1-1 gives the full variable domain: EADIYQTPRYLVIGTGKKITLECSQTMGHDKMYWYQQDPGMELHLIHYSYGVNSTEKGDLSSESTVSRIRTEHFPLTLESARPSHTSQYLCASSALESSEAFFGQGTRLTVV.

The chain joins TRBV2 to TRBJ1-5, with 8 nucleotides matching TRBD1. The CDR3 is made up of 12 amino acids. V shed 5 bases and J 7 bases; nucleotides not matched to a gene: 1. Germline CDR1 is SNHLY and CDR2 is FYNNEI. The CDR3 bases are TGTGCCAGCAGTCAGGGGGCCCAGCCCCAGCATTTT. It codes for CASSQGAQPQHF.

This clone was detected only a few times. J is TRBJ1-5 and V is TRBV19; 7 bases align to TRBD1. The CDR3 has 16 amino acids. The V gene's germline CDR1 is LNHDA and CDR2 SQIVND (reference sequence). Germline trimming cut 3 bases from V and 0 bases from J; bases unmatched to any gene: 5. CDR3 DNA sequence: TGTGCCAGTAGTATCGGGACAGCTTATAGCAATCAGCCCCAGCATTTT. Its protein product is CASSIGTAYSNQPQHF.

This chain joins TRBV12-3 or TRBV12-4 and TRBJ2-2; D unclear. The CDR3 is 13 amino acids. With 6 bases removed from V and 5 bases from J, the gap between germline ends came to 10 bases. CDR3 nucleotide sequence: TGTGCCAGCAGGATGAGGAGTACCGGGGAGCTGTTTTTT. Translating gives CASRMRSTGELFF.

V is TRBV4-1 and J is TRBJ1-2, with a possible D match to TRBD1 (5 bases). Trimming pared 0 bases from V and 1 base from J, leaving 6 bases between. This CDR3 has 14 amino acids. CDR1 and CDR2 (germline): MGHRA, YSYEKL. The CDR3 nucleotides are TGCGCCAGCAGCCAAGAGGGGCTTAACTATGGCTACACCTTC. It codes for CASSQEGLNYGYTF.

This chain connects TRBV24-1 to TRBJ1-2; D gene uncertain. The CDR3 is 12 amino acids. The V gene lost 3 bases and the J gene lost 8 bases, with 9 bases spanning the gap. Germline V gene lookup returns CDR1 KGHDR and CDR2 SFDVKD. CDR3 protein: CATSDGLGGYTF. The CDR3 DNA reads TGTGCCACCAGTGATGGACTTGGCGGCTACACCTTC.

This rearrangement joins TRBV30 to TRBJ1-1, with 7 bases that match TRBD1. Germline CDR1 reads GTSNPN; CDR2 reads SVGIG (reference sequence). The CDR3 loop spans 13 amino acids. The V and J ends lost 3 bases and 7 bases, in that order; junction bases with no gene match: 8. The CDR3 region is CAWREQGNSEAFF. The CDR3 DNA is TGTGCCTGGAGGGAACAGGGGAATAGTGAAGCTTTCTTT.

V is TRBV19 and J is TRBJ2-4, with D possibly being TRBD1 (6 bases). V was pared by 5 bases and J by 6 bases, with 11 bases between. The CDR3 loop spans 13 amino acids. The V gene's germline CDR1 is LNHDA and CDR2 SQIVND (reference sequence). The CDR3 coding sequence is TGTGCCAGTAGTGATATACAGGGAAACATTCAGTACTTC. This codes for CASSDIQGNIQYF.

V usage is TRBV15 and J usage is TRBJ2-7, with D perhaps matching TRBD2 (5 bases). The CDR3 is 15 residues long. V was cut by 0 bases and J by 7 bases, with 16 bases left in between. In germline, CDR1 is LNHNV, CDR2 YYDKDF (reference sequence). The CDR3: CATSRDKGSGREQYF. The CDR3, as DNA: TGTGCCACCAGCAGAGATAAGGGATCTGGGAGAGAGCAGTACTTC.

Only a few counts were recorded for this clone. The rearrangement links TRBV19 to TRBJ1-2, with 7 bases fitting TRBD1. This CDR3 is 15 amino acids long. Germline lookup yields CDR1 LNHDA and CDR2 SQIVND (reference sequence). The V and J ends lost 7 bases and 1 base, in that order; junction bases with no gene match: 9. This chain's CDR3 is CASTTGTVINYGYTF. CDR3 DNA sequence: TGTGCCAGTACCACCGGGACAGTAATTAACTATGGCTACACCTTC.

About this clone: Other DNA sequences within the sample encode an identical CDR3. The V gene is TRBV5-1, the J gene TRBJ2-7, with 13 bases that match TRBD2. Unmatched junction bases numbered 4, after V lost 4 bases and J lost 3 bases. There are 15 residues in the CDR3. Germline V lookup: CDR1 SGHRS, CDR2 YFSETQ. The CDR3 loop is CASSLGTSGNYEQYF. The DNA of the CDR3 is TGCGCCAGCAGCCTCGGGACTAGCGGGAACTACGAGCAGTACTTC.

The rearrangement uses TRBV24-1 and TRBJ2-2; D possibly corresponds to TRBD1 (5 bases). Germline loops: CDR1 KGHDR, CDR2 SFDVKD. The V end lost 4 bases, the J end lost 1 base, and 15 bases lay between the germline ends. This CDR3 region has 17 residues. The CDR3 nucleotides read TGTGCCACCAGTGACGCGCCCGGGCAGGGGAACACCGGGGAGCTGTTTTTT. This translates into CATSDAPGQGNTGELFF.

The chain employs TRBV6-5 and TRBJ2-3; 8 positions agree with TRBD1. Germline V CDR1 and CDR2: MNHEY, SVGAGI. After removal of 7 bases from V and 4 bases from J, the junction contained 4 bases not matched to a gene. The CDR3 extends over 13 amino acids. This CDR3 reads CASILTGADTQYF. The CDR3 DNA sequence: TGTGCCAGCATTTTGACAGGGGCAGATACGCAGTATTTT.

The V gene is TRBV7-9, the J gene TRBJ1-4; the D gene is possibly TRBD1 (5 bases). Trimming pared 1 base from V and 2 bases from J, leaving 17 bases between. The CDR3 covers 18 residues. Germline-derived CDR1 and CDR2 are SEHNR and FQNEAQ (reference sequence). This CDR3 is CASSLGVDTRSTNEKLFF. CDR3 nucleotides: TGTGCCAGCAGCTTAGGTGTGGACACCCGCTCGACTAATGAAAAACTGTTTTTT.

This clone turned up a few times. The V call is TRBV20-1, the J call TRBJ1-2, with unresolved D. The germline V gene has CDR1 DFQATT and CDR2 SNEGSKA (reference sequence). This CDR3 spans 8 amino acids. Written as DNA, the CDR3 is TGCAGACCGGATGGCTACACCTTC. Translating it yields CRPDGYTF.